The T cell receptor beta chain under discussion was sequenced for a study of cytomegalovirus exposure and HLA in healthy donors. General study points: An analysis was carried out at a later point. It showed that HLA-associated TCR beta chains were more clonally expanded than equally common non-associated chains. TCR beta V segments were, for the most part, productive about 87% or about 30% of the time in an earlier analysis.

The CDR3 runs to 15 residues. Germline assignment: CDR1 SGHRS and CDR2 YFSETQ. Trimming left V 4 bases short and J 0 bases short, with 11 bases between. This clone was observed a single time. What it recognizes is unknown. A multiplex PCR was run with 60 Vbeta primers and 13 Jbeta primers. As processed by the authors: Later reanalysis found roughly 80 million unique TCR beta chains, about 10 million of them shared. The protocol was immunoSEQ multiplex PCR, while the TCRdb copy is restricted to in-frame clones and leaves out a portion. That table gives V, J and clone size, and the DNA gave D and trimming. The sample has about 190,000 clones, 60% to 85% seen once; the top ten hold around 1.6%.

The specimen was PBMCs. The receptor's source is a woman younger than 30 in good health and CMV-seronegative. The rearrangement links TRBV5-1 to TRBJ2-1, with D maybe TRBD2 (7 bases). The DNA of the CDR3 is TGCGCCAGCAGCGGCGGGGGCCCCTCCTACAATGAGCAGTTCTTC. Its translation: CASSGGGPSYNEQFF.